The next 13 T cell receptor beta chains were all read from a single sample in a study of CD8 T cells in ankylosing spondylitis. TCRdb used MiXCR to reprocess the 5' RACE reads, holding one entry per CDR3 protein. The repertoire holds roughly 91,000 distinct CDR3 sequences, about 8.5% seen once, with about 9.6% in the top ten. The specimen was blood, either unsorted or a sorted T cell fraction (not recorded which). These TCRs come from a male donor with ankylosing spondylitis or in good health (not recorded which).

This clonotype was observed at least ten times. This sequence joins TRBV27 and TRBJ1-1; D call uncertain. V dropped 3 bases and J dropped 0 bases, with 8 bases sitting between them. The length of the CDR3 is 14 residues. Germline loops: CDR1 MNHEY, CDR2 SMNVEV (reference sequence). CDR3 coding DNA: TGTGCCAGCAGTTTCCGGTCCGTGAACACTGAAGCTTTCTTT. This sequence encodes CASSFRSVNTEAFF.

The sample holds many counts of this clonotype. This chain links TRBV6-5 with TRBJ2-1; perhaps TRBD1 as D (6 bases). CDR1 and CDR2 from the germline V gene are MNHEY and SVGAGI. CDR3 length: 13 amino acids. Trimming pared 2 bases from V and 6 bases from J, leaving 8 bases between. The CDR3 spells CASSYGQTNEQFF. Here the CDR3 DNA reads TGTGCCAGCAGTTACGGACAGACCAATGAGCAGTTCTTC.

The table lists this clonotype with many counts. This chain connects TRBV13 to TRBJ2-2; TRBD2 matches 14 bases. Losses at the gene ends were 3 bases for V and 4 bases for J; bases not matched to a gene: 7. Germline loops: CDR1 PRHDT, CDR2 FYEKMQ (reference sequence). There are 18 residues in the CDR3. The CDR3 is CASSFRPGLAGVTGELFF. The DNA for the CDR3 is TGTGCCAGCAGCTTCCGTCCGGGACTAGCGGGAGTCACCGGGGAGCTGTTTTTT.

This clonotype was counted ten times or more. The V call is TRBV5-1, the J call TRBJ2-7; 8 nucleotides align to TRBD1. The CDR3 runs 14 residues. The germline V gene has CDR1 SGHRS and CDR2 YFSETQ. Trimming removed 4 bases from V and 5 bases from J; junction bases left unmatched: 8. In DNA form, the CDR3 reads TGCGCCAGCAGCCTCCGGACAGGGCATCACGAGCAGTACTTC. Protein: CASSLRTGHHEQYF.

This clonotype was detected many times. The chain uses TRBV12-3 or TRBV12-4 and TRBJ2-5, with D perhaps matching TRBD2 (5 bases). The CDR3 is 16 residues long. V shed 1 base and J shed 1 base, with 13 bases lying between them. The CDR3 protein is CASSLVTSSGQETQYF. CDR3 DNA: TGTGCCAGCAGTTTAGTTACTAGTTCAGGCCAAGAGACCCAGTACTTC.

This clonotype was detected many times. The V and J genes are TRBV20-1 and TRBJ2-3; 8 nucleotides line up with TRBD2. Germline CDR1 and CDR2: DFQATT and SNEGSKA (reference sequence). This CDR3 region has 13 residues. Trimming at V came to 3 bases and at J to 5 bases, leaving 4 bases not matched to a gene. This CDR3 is CSASQRGGDTQYF. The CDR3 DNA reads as TGCAGTGCTAGTCAACGGGGGGGAGATACGCAGTATTTT.

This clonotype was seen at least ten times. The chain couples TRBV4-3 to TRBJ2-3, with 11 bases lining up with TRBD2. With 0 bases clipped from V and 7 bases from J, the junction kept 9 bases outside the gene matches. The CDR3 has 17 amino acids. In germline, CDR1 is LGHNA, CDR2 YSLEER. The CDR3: CASSQESSGRLIHTQYF. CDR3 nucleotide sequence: TGCGCCAGCAGCCAAGAATCTAGCGGGAGGCTGATACATACGCAGTATTTT.

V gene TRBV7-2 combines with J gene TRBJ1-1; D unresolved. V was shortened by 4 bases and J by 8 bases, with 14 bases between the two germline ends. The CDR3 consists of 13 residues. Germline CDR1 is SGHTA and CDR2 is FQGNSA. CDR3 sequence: CASSSALSSEAFF. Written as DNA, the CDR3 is TGTGCCAGCAGCTCAGCGCTTTCTTCCGAAGCTTTCTTT.

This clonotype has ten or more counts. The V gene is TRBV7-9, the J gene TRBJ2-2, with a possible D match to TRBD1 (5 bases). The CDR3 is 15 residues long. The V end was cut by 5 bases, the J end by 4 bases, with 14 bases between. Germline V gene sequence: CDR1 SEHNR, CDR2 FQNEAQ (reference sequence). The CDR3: CASSPSGPSTGELFF. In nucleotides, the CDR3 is TGTGCCAGCAGCCCTTCAGGGCCTAGCACCGGGGAGCTGTTTTTT.

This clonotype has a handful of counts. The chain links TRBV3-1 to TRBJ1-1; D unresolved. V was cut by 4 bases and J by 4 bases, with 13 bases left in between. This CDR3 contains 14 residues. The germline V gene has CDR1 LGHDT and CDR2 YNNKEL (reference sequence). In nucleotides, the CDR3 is TGTGCCAGCAGCCTTCAGCGGGAAGGCACTGAAGCTTTCTTT. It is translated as CASSLQREGTEAFF.

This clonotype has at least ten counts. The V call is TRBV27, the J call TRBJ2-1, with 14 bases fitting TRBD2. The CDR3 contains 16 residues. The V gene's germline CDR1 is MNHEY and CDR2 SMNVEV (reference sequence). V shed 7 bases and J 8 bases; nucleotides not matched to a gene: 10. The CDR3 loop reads CASTETSGREWHEQFF. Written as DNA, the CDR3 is TGTGCCAGCACCGAGACTAGCGGGAGGGAGTGGCATGAGCAGTTCTTC.

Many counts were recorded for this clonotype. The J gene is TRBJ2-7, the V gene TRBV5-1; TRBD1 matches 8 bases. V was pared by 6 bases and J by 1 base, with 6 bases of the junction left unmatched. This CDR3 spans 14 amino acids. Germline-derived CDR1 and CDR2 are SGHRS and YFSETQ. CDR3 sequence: CASTSWTGSYEQYF. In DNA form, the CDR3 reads TGCGCCAGCACTTCTTGGACAGGGTCCTACGAGCAGTACTTC.

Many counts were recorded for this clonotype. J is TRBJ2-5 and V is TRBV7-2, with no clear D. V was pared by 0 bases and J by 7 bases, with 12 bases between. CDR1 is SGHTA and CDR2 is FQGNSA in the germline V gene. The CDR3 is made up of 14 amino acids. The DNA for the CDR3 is TGTGCCAGCAGCTTAGCCTTACGAGGCGGGACCCAGTACTTC. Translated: CASSLALRGGTQYF.